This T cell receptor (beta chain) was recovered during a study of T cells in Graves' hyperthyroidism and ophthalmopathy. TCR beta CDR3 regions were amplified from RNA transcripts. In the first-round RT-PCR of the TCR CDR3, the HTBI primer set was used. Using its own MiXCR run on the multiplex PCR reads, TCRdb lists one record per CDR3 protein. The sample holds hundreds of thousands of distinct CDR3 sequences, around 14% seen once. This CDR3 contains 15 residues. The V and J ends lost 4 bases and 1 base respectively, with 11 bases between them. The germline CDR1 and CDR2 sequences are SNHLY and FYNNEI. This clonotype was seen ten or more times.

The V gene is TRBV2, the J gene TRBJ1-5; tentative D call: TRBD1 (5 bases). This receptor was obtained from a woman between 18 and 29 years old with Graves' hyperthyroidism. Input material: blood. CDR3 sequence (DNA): TGTGCCAGCAGTGGCGGGGCGCAGAGCAATCAGCCCCAGCATTTT. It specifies CASSGGAQSNQPQHF.